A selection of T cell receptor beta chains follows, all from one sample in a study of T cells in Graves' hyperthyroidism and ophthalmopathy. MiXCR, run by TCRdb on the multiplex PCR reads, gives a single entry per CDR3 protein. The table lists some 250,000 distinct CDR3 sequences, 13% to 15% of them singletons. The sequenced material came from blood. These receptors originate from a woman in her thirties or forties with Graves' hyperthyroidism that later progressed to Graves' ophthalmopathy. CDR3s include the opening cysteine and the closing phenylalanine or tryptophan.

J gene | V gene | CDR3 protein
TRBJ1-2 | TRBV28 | CASSRDSYYGYTF
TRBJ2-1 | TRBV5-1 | CASSLQAWSGRNNEQFF
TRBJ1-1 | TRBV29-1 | CSANRGPEAFF
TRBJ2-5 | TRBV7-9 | CASSLGLAGGPGQETQYF
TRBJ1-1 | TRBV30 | CAWSETANTEAFF
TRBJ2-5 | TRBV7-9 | CASSPDGGTKTQYF
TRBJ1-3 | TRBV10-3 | CAISGGTASSGNTIYF
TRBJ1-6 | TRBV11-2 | CASSFLGQGSPLHF
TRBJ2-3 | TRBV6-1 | CASSDRWSTDTQYF
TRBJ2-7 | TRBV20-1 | CSANRPGLAGSPYEQYF